This T cell receptor beta chain was observed in a study of T cells in Graves' hyperthyroidism and ophthalmopathy (dated by TCRdb to about 2019). Context from the whole study: Peripheral blood was collected at initial diagnosis, before any treatment. TCR V-J signatures able to tell the groups apart were searched for in a discovery cohort of about a hundred patients, of whom more than 40 had Graves' ophthalmopathy and roughly 57 had stable Graves' hyperthyroidism. Prospective prediction of ophthalmopathy was tested in an independent validation cohort of 18 to 20 hyperthyroidism patients and 17 patients who later progressed to ophthalmopathy. For training and testing, the 100 or so patients in the discovery cohort were randomly divided in a 7:3 ratio. In about 6 Graves' hyperthyroidism patients, the study also compared T-cell repertoires from thyroid tissue with T-cell repertoires from blood. After blood sampling, hyperthyroidism patients were treated with methimazole at a starting dose of 30 mg daily, and ophthalmopathy patients were treated with high-dose intravenous methylprednisolone. The paper reports TCR Vbeta CDR3 sequencing of 135 peripheral blood samples: around 41 ophthalmopathy, under 80 hyperthyroidism and around 17 progressor patients.

Details on this clonotype: The target of this receptor is not known. No base qualities exist here, and no much larger clone lies one base off it.

Amplification of TCR beta CDR3 regions was carried out from RNA transcripts. The TCR CDR3 was subjected to a first round of RT-PCR using the HTBI primer set and the Qiagen OneStep RT-PCR kit. A second multiplex PCR round built the libraries, followed by size selection and purification. The libraries were sequenced on an Illumina HiSeq2000 using paired-end 100 bp reads. Under the source paper's analysis protocol: Raw data were processed with SOAPnuke, discarding reads with adapters, uncalled bases, mean Phred below 15, or no exact constant-primer or identifier match. COPE v1.2.5 was used to merge high-quality paired reads, and clonotypes were defined as unique nucleotide sequences. Clonotypes were aligned to IMGT TRBV, TRBD and TRBJ reference segments using MiTCR v1.1. Only V-J combinations with frequency above 0.0001, covering about 99% of repertoires, were analysed. The TCS score was defined as the ratio of F50 (clonal expansion) to E x V (chaos), calculated using BLOSUM62-based TCRdist between CDR3 peptides within each V-J. Welch's t-statistics and random forest reduced approximately 520 V-J features to about 13, which were used in a naive Bayes classifier (R e1071). TCRdb applied fastp at Q25 and MiXCR to the public reads, then kept only in-frame beta chains. Rows are unified per CDR3 protein, each entry keeping the most common DNA and genes. The V and J calls here are based on TCRdb, not the publication. The sample records approximately 620,000 distinct CDR3 sequences, more than 15% of which are singletons. The top ten clones comprise 2.5% to 4% of the sample.

Points the paper makes about the study in general: Blood samples also contained most of the expanded thyroid clonotypes (frequency above 0.001), which suggests that blood repertoires may reflect thyroid immune responses. In cross-validation, a model built on a 13 V-J signature told ophthalmopathy apart from stable hyperthyroidism with 85% to 90% sensitivity and about 81% specificity, and in testing the same model reached 80%/75%. Sample size was not statistically predetermined, and investigators were not blinded to group allocation. In validation, the model predicted progression to ophthalmopathy with approximately 71% sensitivity and over 72% specificity, a median of about 6.7 months before onset.

In the ophthalmopathy patients, disease was moderately to severely active, with a Clinical Activity Score of 3 or more, a NOSPECS grade of 4 or more, and a duration of less than 3 months. Patients with uncontrolled infections, other autoimmune diseases, pregnancy or lactation were excluded. Diagnoses relied on clinical symptoms, serum thyroxine and TRAb, thyroid ultrasound and orbital computed tomography. Ficoll-Paque density gradient centrifugation was used to isolate PBMCs from 9.5 to 10 ml of fresh peripheral blood. Total RNA was extracted using Trizol reagent, and RNA quality was assessed on an Agilent 2100 Bioanalyzer. Sequencing input: blood. The TCR comes from a woman between 40 and 50 years old with Graves' ophthalmopathy.

The encoded CDR3 is CASSLTGTWTEAFF. The bases are TGTGCCAGCAGTTTGACCGGGACATGGACTGAAGCTTTCTTT. The V and J segments used are TRBV28 and TRBJ1-1, with a weak D call of TRBD1 (6 bases match). Via the germline V gene, CDR1 is MDHEN and CDR2 SYDVKM. The CDR3 runs 14 amino acids, cysteine and phenylalanine included. Left in the record is the CDR3 DNA by itself, 42 bases read in frame from the first base. V lost 3 bases and J lost 5 bases; the stretch between them is 13 bases long.